The 16 T cell receptor beta chains presented below share a single source sample, sequenced in a study of cytomegalovirus exposure and HLA in healthy donors. Clones were read by immunoSEQ multiplex PCR, and TCRdb kept only the in-frame ones, dropping some. The top ten clones hold 0.8% to 1.2% of a sample with approximately 220,000 clones, 90% to 95% of them seen once. The sequencing sample was made of PBMCs. Every receptor here comes from a woman aged 18-30 years in good health and CMV-seronegative.

The CDR3 nucleotides read TGTGCCAGCTCACCAACGGGGTCAGGGGCAGATACGCAGTATTTT. This translates into CASSPTGSGADTQYF. This sequence joins TRBV18 and TRBJ2-3; D possibly corresponds to TRBD1 (6 bases). V dropped 2 bases and J dropped 4 bases, with 13 bases sitting between them. Germline CDR1 reads KGHSH; CDR2 reads LQKENI. CDR3 length: 15 amino acids.

The chain links TRBV6-5 to TRBJ1-4, with 9 bases identical to TRBD1. Germline CDR1 MNHEY, CDR2 SVGAGI. V trimming: 1 base; J trimming: 5 bases; junction bases outside the gene matches: 5. CDR3 size: 16 residues. The CDR3 region has the DNA TGTGCCAGCAGTTACTTGGGGGGGACAGGGAATGAAAAACTGTTTTTT. Amino acid sequence: CASSYLGGTGNEKLFF.

The J gene is TRBJ1-2, the V gene TRBV5-1, with 8 bases matching TRBD1. The CDR3 loop spans 15 amino acids. V shed 3 bases and J 6 bases; nucleotides not matched to a gene: 10. Germline CDR1 and CDR2: SGHRS and YFSETQ. The CDR3 sequence: CASSSNGQGTDGYTF. For the CDR3, the DNA is TGCGCCAGCAGCTCGAACGGACAGGGTACGGATGGCTACACCTTC. Using reference TRBV5-1 and TRBJ1-2 for the parts outside the CDR3, the full variable domain is KAGVTQTPRYLIKTRGQQVTLSCSPISGHRSVSWYQQTPGQGLQFLFEYFSETQRNKGNFPGRFSGRQFSNSRSEMNVSTLELGDSALYLCASSSNGQGTDGYTFGSGTRLTVV.

V is TRBV14 and J is TRBJ1-1, with D tentatively TRBD1 (5 bases). The V end lost 1 base, the J end lost 3 bases, and 18 bases lay between the germline ends. The CDR3 length is 17 residues. Per the germline V gene, CDR1 is SGHDN and CDR2 is FVKESK. The CDR3 here is CASSQGGIGGRDTEAFF. The CDR3 nucleotides are TGTGCCAGCAGCCAAGGAGGGATTGGGGGGAGGGACACTGAAGCTTTCTTT.

The chain employs TRBV28 and TRBJ2-7; 11 bases fit TRBD2. The CDR3 length is 15 residues. Trimming took 5 bases from V and 2 from J; bases not matched to a gene: 5. Per germline, CDR1 MDHEN and CDR2 SYDVKM. CDR3 sequence: CASSPGGLAAYEQYF. The CDR3, as DNA: TGTGCCAGCAGTCCCGGGGGACTAGCGGCCTACGAGCAGTACTTC.

The rearrangement joins TRBV7-9 to TRBJ2-7; D gene unclear. V was pared by 5 bases and J by 1 base, with 6 bases between. CDR1 is SEHNR and CDR2 is FQNEAQ in the germline V gene (reference sequence). This CDR3 spans 12 amino acids. The CDR3 DNA follows: TGTGCCAGCAGCCATACTTCCTACGAGCAGTACTTC. Translation: CASSHTSYEQYF.

The chain links TRBV19 to TRBJ2-1, with 10 nucleotides matching TRBD2. The CDR3 covers 14 residues. Germline V CDR1 and CDR2: LNHDA, SQIVND (reference sequence). Trimming took 3 bases from V and 9 from J; bases not matched to a gene: 5. CDR3 sequence reads: CASSMASGRSEQFF. CDR3 DNA: TGTGCCAGTAGTATGGCTAGCGGGAGAAGTGAGCAGTTCTTC.

V gene TRBV5-1 combines with J gene TRBJ2-3; 8 bases are a match to TRBD1. Germline values: CDR1 SGHRS, CDR2 YFSETQ. The J segment lost 4 bases and the V segment lost 4 bases, leaving 5 bases of the junction unmatched. This CDR3 comprises 14 residues. The CDR3 spells CASSVQGAADTQYF. The CDR3 DNA is TGCGCCAGCAGCGTCCAGGGGGCGGCAGATACGCAGTATTTT.

The rearrangement uses TRBV4-1 and TRBJ1-2, with D possibly being TRBD1 (6 bases). The germline gives CDR1 MGHRA, CDR2 YSYEKL. The CDR3 length is 14 residues. V was clipped by 3 bases and J by 6 bases, with 14 bases between them. The CDR3 DNA follows: TGCGCCAGCAGCCACACCCCGACAGGTGATGGCTACACCTTC. It translates to CASSHTPTGDGYTF.

The chain joins TRBV5-1 to TRBJ2-1; 8 bases line up with TRBD2. The V segment lost 4 bases and the J segment 6 bases; nucleotides outside the gene matches: 9. CDR1 SGHRS and CDR2 YFSETQ come from the germline V gene. The CDR3 is 15 residues long. The CDR3 sequence: CASSPRTSSPNEQFF. In DNA form, the CDR3 reads TGCGCCAGCAGCCCCCGGACTAGCAGTCCCAATGAGCAGTTCTTC.

This clone appeared a single time. This chain joins TRBV7-3 and TRBJ2-7, with 7 bases that match TRBD2. The CDR3 covers 15 residues. Germline CDR1 is SGHTA and CDR2 is FQGTGA. Trimming took 0 bases from V and 4 from J; bases not matched to a gene: 6. The CDR3: CASSLTGEGSYEQYF. In nucleotides, the CDR3 is TGTGCCAGCAGCTTAACTGGGGAGGGGTCTTACGAGCAGTACTTC. Variable domain in full (rest from reference TRBV7-3 and TRBJ2-7): GAGVSQTPSNKVTEKGKYVELRCDPISGHTALYWYRQSLGQGPEFLIYFQGTGAADDSGLPNDRFFAVRPEGSVSTLKIQRTERGDSAVYLCASSLTGEGSYEQYFGPGTRLTVT.

The chain is built from TRBV29-1 and TRBJ1-1; no clear D gene. The CDR3 sequence is 15 residues long. Germline-derived CDR1 and CDR2 are SQVTM and ANQGSEA. Trimming took off 5 bases at V and 3 bases at J, with 19 bases between the two ends. For the CDR3, the DNA is TGCAGCGTTATTCGGCGGAAACCACGGGACACTGAAGCTTTCTTT. It translates to CSVIRRKPRDTEAFF.

The chain recombines TRBV27 with TRBJ2-1, with 7 nucleotides matching TRBD2. V lost 6 bases, J lost 4 bases, and 6 bases stayed unmatched. Germline V gene lookup returns CDR1 MNHEY and CDR2 SMNVEV (reference sequence). The CDR3 is 14 residues long. This chain's CDR3 is CASRAFGGYNEQFF. In DNA form, the CDR3 reads TGTGCCAGCAGGGCGTTCGGGGGGTACAATGAGCAGTTCTTC.

CDR3 bases: TGCAGCGTCGAGACTAGCGGGTCCCGTAGCGAGCAGTACTTC. It is translated as CSVETSGSRSEQYF. The V gene is TRBV29-1, the J gene TRBJ2-7; 10 bases are shared with TRBD2. Germline V gene lookup returns CDR1 SQVTM and CDR2 ANQGSEA. V lost 6 bases and J lost 6; bases outside the gene matches: 11. The CDR3 covers 14 residues.

The chain links TRBV27 to TRBJ2-3, with TRBD1 matching 8 bases. This CDR3 region has 16 residues. The germline V gene encodes CDR1 MNHEY and CDR2 SMNVEV (reference sequence). Trimming took 5 bases from V and 0 from J; bases not matched to a gene: 7. CDR3 sequence (DNA): TGTGCCAGCAGTGTCCGACAGGGGACGAGCACAGATACGCAGTATTTT. It translates to CASSVRQGTSTDTQYF.

The chain employs TRBV6-6 and TRBJ2-3; 10 bases align to TRBD2. Germline V gene sequence: CDR1 MNHNY, CDR2 SVGAGI (reference sequence). The CDR3 covers 15 residues. The trim removed 5 bases at V and 4 bases at J, leaving 6 bases unmatched. The CDR3 loop is CASSALAGDPDTQYF. Here the CDR3 DNA reads TGTGCCAGCAGTGCCCTAGCGGGAGACCCAGATACGCAGTATTTT.